Described below is a single T cell receptor beta chain sequence and its context. What it recognizes is unknown. Germline and junction disagree at one end, which may indicate a read error. Co-extraction yielded RNA and DNA from around 18-30 mg of unsorted bulk tissue. Researchers generated TCR beta cDNA from approximately 0.55 ug of total RNA, relying on a constant-region primer. ARM-PCR, slightly modified, supplied the TCR beta libraries through three nested multiplex PCR rounds. TCRdb called the multiplex PCR reads again in MiXCR, with one record for every CDR3 protein. This table holds 100,000 or so distinct CDR3 sequences, around 71% found once. This entry is derived from a study of tumor-infiltrating lymphocytes in primary liver carcinoma. Study information: In every tissue type, samples returned a similar yield of roughly 3.5 to 8 million productive TCRbeta reads. Overall study results and limits: Tumor-adjacent and tumor-blood pairs overlapped less than tumor region pairs did. Only about 7-24% of top clones occurred in every one of the five tumor regions.

This TCR came from an older woman with primary liver carcinoma and hepatitis B virus infection. The sequencing sample was made of liver tumor tissue from sampling region 2. The subset here: tumor region T2, inferior pole.

The CDR3 sequence: CVSSQVAVTEAFF. DNA for the CDR3: TGTGTCAGCAGCCAAGTCGCGGTCACTGAAGCCTTCTTT. This rearrangement joins TRBV14 to TRBJ1-1; D remains ambiguous. The germline V gene has CDR1 SGHDN and CDR2 FVKESK. The CDR3 is made up of 13 amino acids. The full variable domain, rest sourced from reference TRBV14 and TRBJ1-1, is EAGVTQFPSHSVIEKGQTVTLRCDPISGHDNLYWYRRVMGKEIKFLLHFVKESKQDESGMPNNRFLAERTGGTYSTLKVQPAELEDSGVYFCVSSQVAVTEAFFGQGTRLTVV.